The 10 T cell receptor beta chains reported below all come from one sample, sequenced in a study of T cells in Graves' hyperthyroidism and ophthalmopathy. Amplified TCR beta CDR3 regions came from RNA transcripts. A first-round RT-PCR of the TCR CDR3 used the HTBI primer set. TCRdb re-called the multiplex PCR reads with MiXCR, one entry per CDR3 protein. The sample lists 350,000 or so distinct CDR3 sequences, approximately 22% occurring once. The source material was blood. These receptors came from a woman aged 45-65 years with Graves' hyperthyroidism.

This clonotype has more than one count but fewer than ten. The rearrangement joins TRBV2 to TRBJ1-5; D possibly corresponds to TRBD1 (5 bases). Germline CDR1 and CDR2: SNHLY and FYNNEI. Trimming left V 6 bases short and J 7 bases short, with 22 bases between. The CDR3 is 16 amino acids. CDR3 in amino acids: CASRSGGKEVGQPQHF. The CDR3 nucleotides read TGTGCCAGCAGGTCCGGGGGAAAGGAGGTGGGACAGCCCCAGCATTTT.

This clonotype was observed at least ten times. The chain combines TRBV3-1 with TRBJ2-1, with D hard to call. CDR3 length equals 13 residues. CDR1 and CDR2 (germline): LGHDT, YNNKEL (reference sequence). V lost 1 base and J 6 bases, leaving 7 bases between the germline ends. DNA for the CDR3: TGTGCCAGCAGCCAAGTATCGAGCAATGAGCAGTTCTTC. Its translation is CASSQVSSNEQFF.

The table lists this clonotype with many counts. At one boundary the junction diverges from the germline segment, which might be a read error. The chain couples TRBV20-1 to TRBJ2-1, with D possibly called TRBD1 or TRBD2 (5 bases each). From germline, CDR1 is DFQATT and CDR2 SNEGSKA (reference sequence). The CDR3 contains 18 residues. CDR3 region: CSARGYRRTASSYNEQFF. The DNA of the CDR3 is TGCAGTGCCAGAGGGTACAGGCGAACTGCAAGCTCCTACAATGAGCAGTTCTTC.

This clonotype has only a few counts. This chain joins TRBV4-2 and TRBJ1-1, with 8 nucleotides matching TRBD1. V gave up 7 bases and J gave up 2 bases; unmatched junction bases: 6. Looked up from germline, CDR1 is LGHNA and CDR2 is YNFKEQ. The length of the CDR3 is 14 residues. CDR3 amino acids: CASTRTGSNTEAFF. CDR3 bases: TGTGCCAGCACCCGGACAGGGTCTAACACTGAAGCTTTCTTT.

The chain employs TRBV20-1 and TRBJ1-5; D perhaps matches TRBD1 (5 bases). V lost 3 bases, J lost 11 bases, and 14 bases lay in between. Germline V gene data show CDR1 as DFQATT and CDR2 as SNEGSKA (reference sequence). The CDR3 runs to 12 residues. DNA of the CDR3: TGCAGTGCTAGGGGGGGTTTGGGGGCCCAGCATTTT. Translating it yields CSARGGLGAQHF.

This clonotype was observed many times. The chain uses TRBV28 and TRBJ2-4, with D uncertain. The CDR3 loop spans 14 amino acids. Germline loops: CDR1 MDHEN, CDR2 SYDVKM. V was cut by 4 bases and J by 6 bases, with 13 bases left in between. This chain's CDR3 is CASSYPGSRNIQYF. As DNA, the CDR3 is TGTGCCAGCAGTTACCCAGGTAGCAGAAACATTCAGTACTTC. Drawing the rest from reference TRBV28 and TRBJ2-4, the complete variable domain is DVKVTQSSRYLVKRTGEKVFLECVQDMDHENMFWYRQDPGLGLRLIYFSYDVKMKEKGDIPEGYSVSREKKERFSLILESASTNQTSMYLCASSYPGSRNIQYFGAGTRLSVL.

The chain joins TRBV18 to TRBJ1-4; D is unclear. The CDR3 contains 17 residues. Germline CDR1 KGHSH, CDR2 LQKENI. Between the trimmed V and J ends, which lost 2 bases and 0 bases, there was a span of 13 bases. This CDR3 is CASSPSDTPATNEKLFF. The CDR3 nucleotides are TGTGCCAGCTCACCATCCGATACACCCGCAACTAATGAAAAACTGTTTTTT.

In this sample, this clonotype turned up a few times. J is TRBJ2-1 and V is TRBV9; 12 nucleotides agree with TRBD1. Per the germline V gene, CDR1 is SGDLS and CDR2 is YYNGEE. Trimming removed 3 bases from V and 10 bases from J; junction bases left unmatched: 14. This CDR3 has 17 residues. The CDR3 bases are TGTGCCAGCAGCGCCTTTCCACCGGGACAGGGGGCCCAGGAGCAGTTCTTC. Its translation: CASSAFPPGQGAQEQFF.

Ten or more counts support this clonotype. The rearrangement joins TRBV20-1 to TRBJ2-1; D unresolved. Germline CDR1 reads DFQATT; CDR2 reads SNEGSKA (reference sequence). The length of the CDR3 is 13 residues. The V and J ends lost 5 bases and 10 bases respectively, with 18 bases between them. The CDR3 loop is CSAPQPGLQEQFF. DNA of the CDR3: TGCAGTGCTCCACAACCCGGGCTGCAGGAGCAGTTCTTC.

This clonotype was observed at least ten times. The J gene is TRBJ2-5, the V gene TRBV5-1; 15 nucleotides align to TRBD2. Trimming at V came to 4 bases and at J to 3 bases, leaving 7 bases not matched to a gene. Germline CDR1 and CDR2: SGHRS and YFSETQ. The CDR3 extends over 17 amino acids. The CDR3 DNA reads as TGCGCCAGCAGCGACGGGACTAGCGGGAGGATGGAAGAGACCCAGTACTTC. Amino acid sequence: CASSDGTSGRMEETQYF.